Shown below are 9 T cell receptor beta chains from a single sample sequenced in a study of T cells after yellow fever vaccination. TCRdb re-analysed the 5' RACE reads in MiXCR, keeping a single row per CDR3 protein. The table includes 500,000 to 650,000 distinct CDR3 sequences, 9% to 15% detected once. The sample consisted of PBMCs, taken on the day of the yellow fever booster vaccination. The source of these receptors is a man aged 30 to 45 who received the YFV17D yellow fever vaccine.

This clonotype was seen a few times. The genes are TRBV29-1 and TRBJ1-3; TRBD1 matches 8 bases. The ends lost 7 bases at V and 0 bases at J; junction bases unmatched: 8. Germline CDR1 SQVTM, CDR2 ANQGSEA. This CDR3 is built from 15 residues. The CDR3 loop is CSAQRDRSSGNTIYF. The DNA of the CDR3 is TGCAGCGCTCAAAGGGACAGGAGCTCTGGAAACACCATATATTTT.

This clonotype was counted a single time. This sequence joins TRBV4-1 and TRBJ2-3; no reliable D call. Trimming took 2 bases from V and 3 from J, leaving 12 bases between them. The CDR3 covers 15 residues. Germline CDR1 reads MGHRA; CDR2 reads YSYEKL. The CDR3 coding sequence is TGCGCCAGCAGCCAACCTAACCTCGATACAGATACGCAGTATTTT. Its protein is CASSQPNLDTDTQYF.

The rearrangement links TRBV5-5 to TRBJ2-7; 7 nucleotides agree with TRBD2. Trimming cost V 0 bases and J 4 bases; bases outside gene matches: 10. This CDR3 is built from 16 residues. From germline, CDR1 is SGHKS and CDR2 YYEKEE (reference sequence). The CDR3 nucleotides read TGTGCCAGCAGCTTGGCATACCGCGGGAGCGCTTACGAGCAGTACTTC. It is translated as CASSLAYRGSAYEQYF.

J is TRBJ2-4 and V is TRBV6-5; TRBD1 might be the D (6 bases). Germline V gene data show CDR1 as MNHEY and CDR2 as SVGAGI. The CDR3 has 18 amino acids. With 2 bases removed from V and 0 bases from J, the gap between germline ends came to 17 bases. CDR3 sequence: CASSYVGDTKRAKNIQYF. The CDR3 DNA reads as TGTGCCAGCAGTTACGTGGGGGACACCAAAAGAGCCAAAAACATTCAGTACTTC.

This clonotype appeared many times. The V and J genes are TRBV30 and TRBJ2-3; TRBD1 matches at 8 bases. This CDR3 region has 14 residues. CDR1 and CDR2 (germline): GTSNPN, SVGIG (reference sequence). V gave up 3 bases and J gave up 6 bases; unmatched junction bases: 8. The CDR3 nucleotides are TGTGCCTGGAGAAGACAGGGGCCCGGGGATACGCAGTATTTT. This translates into CAWRRQGPGDTQYF.

As concerns this clonotype: The junction shows a germline mismatch at one end, possibly a read error. The rearrangement uses TRBV5-5 and TRBJ2-1; 10 bases line up with TRBD2. Looked up from germline, CDR1 is SGHKS and CDR2 is YYEKEE (reference sequence). The CDR3 extends over 18 amino acids. The CDR3 nucleotides are TGTGCCAGCAGTTTGGGTCTAGCGGGGGCGCCTTCCTACAATGAGCAGTTCTTC. Protein: CASSLGLAGAPSYNEQFF.

This clonotype was picked up a small number of times. This sequence joins TRBV6-2 or TRBV6-3 and TRBJ2-7; TRBD1 might be the D (5 bases). This CDR3 comprises 13 residues. V lost 6 bases and J 2 bases, leaving 11 bases between the germline ends. Germline V gene lookup returns CDR1 MNHEY and CDR2 SVGEGT. The CDR3 coding sequence is TGTGCCAGCAGCGCTCACAGGCCCTACGAGCAGTACTTC. Amino acid sequence: CASSAHRPYEQYF.

This clonotype has just a few counts. This chain connects TRBV6-6 to TRBJ2-1, with D possibly being TRBD2 (5 bases). The germline gives CDR1 MNHNY, CDR2 SVGAGI (reference sequence). This CDR3 is 11 amino acids long. Trimming took off 5 bases at V and 11 bases at J, with 10 bases between the two ends. The CDR3, as DNA: TGTGCCAGCAGTCTCCAGCGGAAGCAGTTCTTC. Amino acids: CASSLQRKQFF.

This clonotype showed up just a few times. The chain has TRBV5-1 and TRBJ2-2, with 9 nucleotides matching TRBD2. The CDR3 consists of 16 residues. CDR1 SGHRS and CDR2 YFSETQ come from the germline V gene. The trim removed 4 bases at V and 1 base at J, leaving 5 bases unmatched. CDR3 protein: CASSTSGLKNTGELFF. CDR3 nucleotide sequence: TGCGCCAGCAGCACTAGCGGGCTCAAGAACACCGGGGAGCTGTTTTTT.